This passage covers 16 T cell receptor beta chains from one sample sequenced in a study of beta chain features in type 1 diabetes. These receptors lack a known antigen. Expressed TCRB transcripts got sequenced, as all isolated RNA was reverse transcribed. Clones were read by immunoSEQ multiplex PCR, and TCRdb kept only the in-frame ones, dropping some. The table includes 250,000 or so clones, approximately 15% detected once. Study results and caveats: In all four CD4+ subsets, TCRB CDR3 length was significantly, moderately reduced in type 1 diabetes.

Sequences were obtained from naive CD4+ T cells from blood. Source of these receptors: a young man with type 1 diabetes.

This clone was seen a few times. The chain links TRBV5-1 to TRBJ1-1, with TRBD1 matching over 7 bases. J was trimmed by 0 bases and V by 0 bases; bases with no gene match: 5. Germline values: CDR1 SGHRS, CDR2 YFSETQ. CDR3 length: 16 residues. The CDR3 nucleotides are TGCGCCAGCAGCTTGGGGCAGGGGGGCGTGAACACTGAAGCTTTCTTT. This sequence encodes CASSLGQGGVNTEAFF.

This clone was counted between two and nine times. The chain employs TRBV5-1 and TRBJ2-7; 8 bases agree with TRBD1. This CDR3 comprises 14 residues. V was pared by 1 base and J by 6 bases, with 6 bases of the junction left unmatched. CDR1 SGHRS and CDR2 YFSETQ come from the germline V gene. The DNA of the CDR3 is TGCGCCAGCAGCTTGTGGCAGGGGGCGCGCGAGCAGTACTTC. Its translation is CASSLWQGAREQYF.

The chain couples TRBV5-1 to TRBJ2-5; tentatively, D is TRBD1 (7 bases). CDR1 SGHRS and CDR2 YFSETQ come from the germline V gene. This CDR3 comprises 15 residues. V was clipped by 3 bases and J by 5 bases, with 17 bases between them. CDR3 residues: CASSSMTGRRETQYF. The CDR3 coding sequence is TGCGCCAGCAGCTCGATGACAGGGAGGCGGGAGACCCAGTACTTC.

The chain recombines TRBV2 with TRBJ2-5, with 7 bases identical to TRBD1. CDR1 is SNHLY and CDR2 is FYNNEI in the germline V gene. The CDR3 has 14 amino acids. Trimming removed 8 bases from V and 4 bases from J; junction bases left unmatched: 10. CDR3 residues: CASRPTGLGETQYF. The CDR3 coding sequence is TGTGCCAGCCGACCGACAGGGTTGGGAGAGACCCAGTACTTC.

This clone has just a few counts. The chain joins TRBV6-5 to TRBJ2-7; no firm D call. The V gene's germline CDR1 is MNHEY and CDR2 SVGAGI. There are 16 residues in the CDR3. V was pared by 0 bases and J by 0 bases, with 12 bases between. The CDR3 loop is CASSYSVLQSSYEQYF. DNA for the CDR3: TGTGCCAGCAGTTACTCAGTATTACAGAGCTCCTACGAGCAGTACTTC.

The chain is built from TRBV5-1 and TRBJ1-1; a weak D match, TRBD1 (5 bases). The V end was cut by 7 bases, the J end by 1 base, with 11 bases between. Germline CDR1 is SGHRS and CDR2 is YFSETQ. The CDR3 has 13 residues. The CDR3 coding sequence is TGCGCCAGCGGGGACTCAAAGAACACTGAAGCTTTCTTT. This codes for CASGDSKNTEAFF.

This clone was observed a handful of times. V gene TRBV7-9 combines with J gene TRBJ2-7, with 11 nucleotides matching TRBD1. CDR3 length equals 14 residues. The germline V gene encodes CDR1 SEHNR and CDR2 FQNEAQ (reference sequence). V trimming: 5 bases; J trimming: 5 bases; junction bases outside the gene matches: 5. The CDR3 protein is CASSRDRGNHEQYF. The DNA of the CDR3 is TGTGCCAGCAGCCGGGACAGGGGGAACCACGAGCAGTACTTC.

The CDR3 DNA sequence: TGTGCCAGCAGCTTGGTACATCAAACAGATACGCAGTATTTT. Protein: CASSLVHQTDTQYF. This chain links TRBV5-6 with TRBJ2-3; no reliable D call. CDR3 length: 14 amino acids. Trimming cost V 0 bases and J 3 bases, with 8 bases left between them. Germline V lookup: CDR1 SGHDT, CDR2 YYEEEE.

This chain joins TRBV30 and TRBJ2-2; D is unresolved. The CDR3 is made up of 12 amino acids. Trimming left V 2 bases short and J 7 bases short, with 8 bases between. Germline lookup yields CDR1 GTSNPN and CDR2 SVGIG (reference sequence). The CDR3 nucleotides read TGTGCCTGGAGTATTGTCCTCGGGGAGCTGTTTTTT. This translates into CAWSIVLGELFF.

This chain links TRBV27 with TRBJ1-1; tentatively, D is TRBD1 (6 bases). This CDR3 region has 15 residues. Germline lookup yields CDR1 MNHEY and CDR2 SMNVEV (reference sequence). Trimming pared 4 bases from V and 1 base from J, leaving 13 bases between. Written as DNA, the CDR3 is TGTGCCAGCAGTTCAGCAGGGGCTCAGAACACTGAAGCTTTCTTT. This encodes CASSSAGAQNTEAFF.

The J gene is TRBJ1-5, the V gene TRBV28; D gene unclear. The CDR3 contains 12 residues. Germline V gene sequence: CDR1 MDHEN, CDR2 SYDVKM. The germline V and J ends were trimmed by 4 bases and 6 bases, with 7 bases remaining between them. In DNA form, the CDR3 reads TGTGCCAGCAGTTCTCCTATTCAGCCCCAGCATTTT. It is translated as CASSSPIQPQHF.

The chain recombines TRBV5-1 with TRBJ2-1, with TRBD1 matching 8 bases. Per germline, CDR1 SGHRS and CDR2 YFSETQ. With 3 bases clipped from V and 5 bases from J, the junction kept 10 bases outside the gene matches. This CDR3 spans 16 amino acids. CDR3 sequence: CASSSSSGTGNNEQFF. The CDR3 coding sequence is TGCGCCAGCAGCTCTTCGTCCGGGACAGGTAACAATGAGCAGTTCTTC.

This clone was recorded a few times. The chain joins TRBV7-9 to TRBJ2-3; 7 bases match TRBD2. The CDR3 sequence is 14 residues long. CDR1 and CDR2 (germline): SEHNR, FQNEAQ (reference sequence). Trimming took 7 bases from V and 0 from J; bases not matched to a gene: 4. The CDR3 DNA reads TGTGCCAGCACCAGAGCGGGGAGCACAGATACGCAGTATTTT. Its protein product is CASTRAGSTDTQYF.

V gene TRBV4-2 combines with J gene TRBJ2-5, with D perhaps matching TRBD2 (5 bases). The V end lost 1 base, the J end lost 5 bases, and 8 bases lay between the germline ends. The CDR3 is 13 amino acids. Germline CDR1 LGHNA, CDR2 YNFKEQ. CDR3 sequence reads: CASSQGREETQYF. The CDR3 DNA follows: TGTGCCAGCAGCCAAGGTAGGGAGGAGACCCAGTACTTC.

The chain combines TRBV15 with TRBJ2-1, with TRBD2 matching over 9 bases. J lost 9 bases, V lost 5 bases, and 11 bases had no gene match. Germline V gives CDR1 LNHNV, CDR2 YYDKDF (reference sequence). The CDR3 is 15 residues long. CDR3 loop: CATSADSGGGGEQFF. CDR3 sequence (DNA): TGTGCCACCAGCGCGGATAGCGGGGGCGGAGGTGAGCAGTTCTTC.

This clone was seen a handful of times. The junction departs from the called germline gene at one end, perhaps through a read error. This chain connects TRBV6-5 to TRBJ2-1, with a weak D call TRBD2 (6 bases). Germline-derived CDR1 and CDR2 are MNHEY and SVGAGI. There are 12 residues in the CDR3. The CDR3 reads CASSTIGGPLIF. CDR3 DNA sequence: TGTGCCAGCAGTACGATCGGGGGTCCCTTGATCTTC.